This T cell receptor beta chain was sequenced during a study of blood T cell repertoires in COVID-19. Overall study context: Donors in the United States, Italy and Spain gave samples during acute or convalescent COVID-19. Sources were T cells, B-cell-depleted T cells, or PBMCs; the material itself was cDNA or gDNA.

The CDR3 is made up of 13 amino acids. The V gene's germline CDR1 is SNHLY and CDR2 FYNNEI. V lost 6 bases, J lost 10 bases, and 19 bases lay in between. In the source study's methods: From reference gene primer amplification, estimates of nucleated cell counts were derived. Clones were read by immunoSEQ multiplex PCR, and TCRdb kept only the in-frame ones, dropping some. The D gene and trimming were derived from the DNA, and the V and J assignments and clone size from that table. The sample contains about half a million clones, approximately 92% of which appear only once. The TCR comes from a man aged 18 to 29 with COVID-19, enrolled during active disease. The sample comprised peripheral blood. The chain uses TRBV2 and TRBJ2-7; D remains unclear. The CDR3 reads CASSRLKIPVQYF. The CDR3 DNA reads TGTGCCAGCAGCCGCCTTAAAATCCCGGTTCAGTACTTC.